This T cell receptor beta chain appears in the sequencing data of a study of regulatory T cells in long-lasting Graves disease. For TCR beta, libraries came from iRepertoire HTBI primers and Arm-PCR of CDR3 regions. Using its own MiXCR run on the multiplex PCR reads, TCRdb lists one record per CDR3 protein. The sample has 400,000 to 500,000 distinct CDR3 sequences; around a fifth are singletons. Sample time point: persistent/refractory GD, antithyroid drugs over 5 years with positive TRAb. The TCR library was prepared using RNA isolated from PBMCs. Germline lookup yields CDR1 LNHDA and CDR2 SQIVND (reference sequence). The CDR3 covers 17 residues. V shed 2 bases and J shed 2 bases, with 16 bases lying between them.

The rearrangement links TRBV19 to TRBJ1-5; D perhaps matches TRBD1 (6 bases). This TCR derives from a female donor with Graves disease. Here the sequenced sample was peripheral blood mononuclear cells (PBMCs), taken when the disease was refractory, from a patient treated with antithyroid drugs. Here the CDR3 DNA reads TGTGCCAGTAGTATAAGGGGGGGGGGGGCTGGCAATCAGCCCCAGCATTTT. This gives the protein CASSIRGGGAGNQPQHF.